This entry lists 11 T cell receptor beta chains sequenced from one sample in a study of blood T cell repertoires in COVID-19. Method: immunoSEQ multiplex PCR; TCRdb's copy keeps in-frame clones and lacks some. Among 150,000 to 180,000 clones listed, about 85% were seen once. The material sequenced was peripheral blood. Receptors originate from a man in his sixties with COVID-19, enrolled during active disease.

This chain connects TRBV6-2 or TRBV6-3 to TRBJ2-7, with D possibly TRBD1 on 7 matching bases. The V end was cut by 5 bases, the J end by 2 bases, with 16 bases between. Germline loops: CDR1 MNHEY, CDR2 SVGEGT. This CDR3 has 15 amino acids. CDR3 DNA sequence: TGTGCCAGCAGTGACCGCGGGACAGCTACCTACGAGCAGTACTTC. Translating gives CASSDRGTATYEQYF.

This chain's CDR3 is CASSPGTGVGNTIYF. The CDR3 DNA sequence: TGTGCCAGCTCCCCCGGGACAGGGGTTGGAAACACCATATATTTT. The rearrangement joins TRBV18 to TRBJ1-3; the match to TRBD1 covers 10 bases. This CDR3 comprises 15 residues. Germline CDR1 reads KGHSH; CDR2 reads LQKENI. J lost 3 bases, V lost 6 bases, and 5 bases had no gene match.

J is TRBJ2-2 and V is TRBV10-3; D perhaps matches TRBD2 (5 bases). CDR3 length: 15 residues. Deletions cut 4 bases from V and 4 bases from J, with 13 bases between. The germline gives CDR1 ENHRY, CDR2 SYGVKD. DNA of the CDR3: TGTGCCATCAGTGCGCGCGGGCCTCCCACCGGGGAGCTGTTTTTT. Encoded protein: CAISARGPPTGELFF.

Only a few counts were recorded for this clone. V and J are TRBV10-3 and TRBJ1-6, with 7 bases matching TRBD1. J was trimmed by 7 bases and V by 0 bases; bases with no gene match: 3. Germline V gene sequence: CDR1 ENHRY, CDR2 SYGVKD. This CDR3 contains 15 residues. CDR3 DNA: TGTGCCATCAGTGAGTCGACAGGGAAGAATTCACCCCTCCACTTT. Translated: CAISESTGKNSPLHF.

V and J are TRBV6-5 and TRBJ1-4; possible D gene TRBD1, 6 bases. Per the germline V gene, CDR1 is MNHEY and CDR2 is SVGAGI. This CDR3 region has 14 residues. Trimming took 6 bases from V and 7 from J, leaving 15 bases between them. CDR3 residues: CASRIGGGGEKLFF. In DNA form, the CDR3 reads TGTGCCAGCAGAATTGGGGGCGGGGGTGAAAAACTGTTTTTT.

The chain links TRBV6-4 to TRBJ2-1; 7 bases line up with TRBD2. V dropped 2 bases and J dropped 9; count of bases not matched to a gene: 10. CDR3 size: 15 residues. From germline, CDR1 is MRHNA and CDR2 SNTAGT. CDR3 amino acids: CASSDMATSTSEQFF. In nucleotides, the CDR3 is TGTGCCAGCAGTGACATGGCGACTAGCACCAGTGAGCAGTTCTTC.

The CDR3 here is CASTQQGSNQPQHF. The DNA of the CDR3 is TGTGCCAGTACCCAACAGGGCTCCAATCAGCCCCAGCATTTT. The chain carries TRBV19 and TRBJ1-5; D may be TRBD1 (6 bases). CDR1 and CDR2 (germline): LNHDA, SQIVND (reference sequence). The CDR3 has 14 amino acids. V was cut by 7 bases and J by 3 bases, with 13 bases left in between.

This clone was seen a few times. The chain has TRBV3-1 (or the pseudogene TRBV3-2) and TRBJ1-2; 9 bases are shared with TRBD1. The CDR3 is 15 residues long. The germline gives CDR1 LGHDT, CDR2 YNNKEL (reference sequence). The V gene end was trimmed by 2 bases and the J gene end by 4 bases; junction bases not matched to a gene: 5. The CDR3: CASSQKTGGGYGYTF. The CDR3 region has the DNA TGTGCCAGCAGCCAAAAAACAGGGGGCGGCTATGGCTACACCTTC.

In its sample, this clone was seen a few times. The sample has other DNA sequences that encode this CDR3 too. This rearrangement joins TRBV5-1 to TRBJ2-1, with D perhaps TRBD1 (7 bases). V was clipped by 1 base and J by 1 base, with 9 bases between them. CDR1 and CDR2 from the germline V gene are SGHRS and YFSETQ. The CDR3 contains 15 residues. This chain's CDR3 is CASSLSGGSYNEQFF. DNA for the CDR3: TGCGCCAGCAGCTTGTCAGGGGGGTCCTACAATGAGCAGTTCTTC.

The chain employs TRBV9 and TRBJ1-3; D is perhaps TRBD1 (6 bases). This CDR3 is 14 amino acids long. V lost 4 bases to trimming and J lost 2 bases, with 10 bases between them. The germline V gene encodes CDR1 SGDLS and CDR2 YYNGEE. CDR3 sequence reads: CASSTRDTGNTIYF. CDR3 coding DNA: TGTGCCAGCAGCACCAGGGACACTGGAAACACCATATATTTT.

The CDR3 loop reads CASGTGFTEAFF. CDR3 nucleotide sequence: TGCGCCAGCGGGACAGGGTTCACTGAAGCTTTCTTT. The genes are TRBV5-1 and TRBJ1-1, with 9 bases aligning to TRBD1. V dropped 7 bases and J dropped 4; count of bases not matched to a gene: 2. The germline V gene encodes CDR1 SGHRS and CDR2 YFSETQ. The CDR3 sequence is 12 residues long.